Below, 25 T cell receptor beta chains from the same sample are listed, as sequenced in a study of OX40 agonist ivuxolimab in advanced cancers. The protocol was immunoSEQ multiplex PCR, while the TCRdb copy is restricted to in-frame clones and leaves out a portion. The table lists about 34,000 clones, 80% to 95% of them singletons. This specimen was CD4+ or CD8+ T cells sorted from blood, taken in a trial of the OX40 agonist ivuxolimab. The origin of the receptors is an adult with an advanced solid tumor such as melanoma, head and neck, liver or kidney cancer.

This clone came up a few times. The chain is built from TRBV9 and TRBJ1-6, with TRBD1 matching over 7 bases. The CDR3 loop spans 15 amino acids. CDR1 and CDR2 from the germline V gene are SGDLS and YYNGEE. The V gene end was trimmed by 4 bases and the J gene end by 7 bases; junction bases not matched to a gene: 8. CDR3 nucleotide sequence: TGTGCCAGCAGCTTAAACGGACAGGCAAATTCACCCCTCCACTTT. It is translated as CASSLNGQANSPLHF.

The rearrangement links TRBV18 to TRBJ1-1; no firm D call. Germline assignment: CDR1 KGHSH and CDR2 LQKENI. V shed 6 bases and J shed 0 bases, with 11 bases lying between them. This CDR3 contains 14 residues. DNA of the CDR3: TGTGCCAGCTCCCCCGATAACCTGAACACTGAAGCTTTCTTT. This codes for CASSPDNLNTEAFF.

This chain links TRBV4-2 with TRBJ2-2; D is unclear. This CDR3 comprises 15 residues. CDR1 LGHNA and CDR2 YNFKEQ come from the germline V gene. Deletions cut 0 bases from V and 2 bases from J, with 7 bases between. The CDR3 bases are TGTGCCAGCAGCCAAGAGGTCATAAACACCGGGGAGCTGTTTTTT. Its translation: CASSQEVINTGELFF.

The V gene is TRBV10-2, the J gene TRBJ2-5; 9 positions agree with TRBD1. The CDR3 is made up of 14 amino acids. The V segment lost 7 bases and the J segment 5 bases; nucleotides outside the gene matches: 8. Germline values: CDR1 WSHSY, CDR2 SAAADI. CDR3 in amino acids: CASTQQGARETQYF. The CDR3 DNA reads as TGCGCCAGCACTCAACAGGGGGCGCGGGAGACCCAGTACTTC.

The gene calls are TRBV18 and TRBJ2-7; 11 bases are shared with TRBD2. The CDR3 covers 17 residues. V gave up 1 base and J gave up 1 base; unmatched junction bases: 6. Germline V gives CDR1 KGHSH, CDR2 LQKENI. This CDR3 is CASSPQLAGERSYEQYF. Here the CDR3 DNA reads TGTGCCAGCTCACCACAACTAGCGGGAGAGAGGTCCTACGAGCAGTACTTC.

This chain joins TRBV7-6 and TRBJ1-2, with D unresolved. The CDR3 totals 14 residues. V lost 1 base and J lost 1, with 7 bases in between. CDR1 is SGHVS, CDR2 FNYEAQ, per germline. CDR3 region: CASSLGPSNYGYTF. In DNA form, the CDR3 reads TGTGCCAGCAGCTTAGGTCCCAGTAACTATGGCTACACCTTC.

This clone occurred once. This chain uses TRBV14 with TRBJ2-5; D is perhaps TRBD1 or TRBD2 (6 bases each). CDR1 is SGHDN, CDR2 FVKESK, per germline. This CDR3 contains 14 residues. Trimming pared 4 bases from V and 5 bases from J, leaving 14 bases between. In DNA, the CDR3 is TGTGCCAGCAGCCGTCAACAGGGACTCGAGACCCAGTACTTC. This sequence encodes CASSRQQGLETQYF.

The V and J genes are TRBV15 and TRBJ2-7; TRBD1 agrees at 10 bases. Germline V gives CDR1 LNHNV, CDR2 YYDKDF (reference sequence). V trimming: 0 bases; J trimming: 3 bases; junction bases outside the gene matches: 2. The CDR3 loop spans 15 amino acids. This CDR3 reads CATSREGQGGYEQYF. The CDR3 bases are TGTGCCACCAGCAGAGAAGGACAGGGGGGCTACGAGCAGTACTTC.

This chain connects TRBV9 to TRBJ2-7; 9 nucleotides agree with TRBD1. CDR1 SGDLS and CDR2 YYNGEE come from the germline V gene. Trimming at V came to 4 bases and at J to 6 bases, leaving 8 bases not matched to a gene. CDR3 length: 14 amino acids. For the CDR3, the DNA is TGTGCCAGCAGCACGAGACAGGGGGGAAGCGAGCAGTACTTC. Translating it yields CASSTRQGGSEQYF.

The chain recombines TRBV27 with TRBJ2-1; D is undetermined. The germline V gene encodes CDR1 MNHEY and CDR2 SMNVEV (reference sequence). Trimming stripped 6 bases from V and 0 bases from J, with 9 bases between. The CDR3 has 14 residues. The CDR3 coding sequence is TGTGCCAGCAGGGCGCTCAGCTCCTACAATGAGCAGTTCTTC. Translated, it gives CASRALSSYNEQFF.

The chain uses TRBV29-1 and TRBJ1-1, with 8 positions matching TRBD1. Per germline, CDR1 SQVTM and CDR2 ANQGSEA. V dropped 5 bases and J dropped 6; count of bases not matched to a gene: 8. The CDR3 is 13 residues long. The CDR3 here is CSVWRQGAPEAFF. The CDR3 DNA follows: TGCAGCGTTTGGAGGCAGGGGGCCCCTGAAGCTTTCTTT.

The V gene is TRBV5-8, the J gene TRBJ2-3; D assignment may be TRBD1 or TRBD2 (6 bases each). V was pared by 4 bases and J by 6 bases, with 18 bases between. Germline V lookup: CDR1 SGHTS, CDR2 YDEGEE. CDR3 length: 15 amino acids. In DNA form, the CDR3 reads TGTGCCAGCAGCCCCCCCCGTGGGGGGCGGGATACGCAGTATTTT. Translated, it gives CASSPPRGGRDTQYF.

V usage is TRBV28 and J usage is TRBJ2-2; D possibly corresponds to TRBD1 (5 bases). Trimming removed 8 bases at V and 7 bases at J, with 14 bases between. Germline lookup yields CDR1 MDHEN and CDR2 SYDVKM. The CDR3 length is 13 residues. Written as DNA, the CDR3 is TGTGCCAGCGTCTTATACCAGGGCGGGGAGCTGTTTTTT. Its translation: CASVLYQGGELFF.

The CDR3 DNA reads TGTGCCAGCAGCTTAGATAACGACGGGAGAGTGGATACGCAGTATTTT. Translated, it gives CASSLDNDGRVDTQYF. The V and J genes are TRBV11-2 and TRBJ2-3, with D possibly being TRBD2 (6 bases). Germline loops: CDR1 SGHAT, CDR2 FQNNGV. The CDR3 sequence is 16 residues long. The V end was cut by 0 bases, the J end by 6 bases, with 16 bases between.

The chain couples TRBV5-4 to TRBJ2-7, with 7 bases that match TRBD1. The CDR3 consists of 15 residues. The V segment lost 3 bases and the J segment 5 bases; nucleotides outside the gene matches: 11. In germline, CDR1 is SGHNT, CDR2 YYREEE (reference sequence). The CDR3: CASSSLKGQPDEQYF. CDR3 sequence (DNA): TGTGCCAGCAGCTCCCTGAAGGGACAGCCGGACGAGCAGTACTTC.

The chain couples TRBV30 to TRBJ2-3; D is ambiguous. Germline lookup yields CDR1 GTSNPN and CDR2 SVGIG (reference sequence). CDR3 length: 11 amino acids. V was cut by 4 bases and J by 4 bases, with 6 bases left in between. CDR3 protein: CAWTAADTQYF. The CDR3 DNA reads as TGTGCCTGGACCGCGGCAGATACGCAGTATTTT.

The chain recombines TRBV28 with TRBJ1-2; 7 bases fit TRBD1. Germline lookup yields CDR1 MDHEN and CDR2 SYDVKM. V shed 5 bases and J 4 bases; nucleotides not matched to a gene: 4. The CDR3 extends over 13 amino acids. CDR3 DNA sequence: TGTGCCAGCAGTCAACAGGGGCCCTATGGCTACACCTTC. Encoded protein: CASSQQGPYGYTF.

V is TRBV27 and J is TRBJ2-2; D possibly corresponds to TRBD2 (5 bases). The CDR3 consists of 14 residues. The germline CDR1 and CDR2 sequences are MNHEY and SMNVEV (reference sequence). V was shortened by 2 bases and J by 1 base, with 5 bases between the two germline ends. This CDR3 is CASSLSGNTGELFF. Written as DNA, the CDR3 is TGTGCCAGCAGTTTAAGCGGGAACACCGGGGAGCTGTTTTTT.

The chain uses TRBV2 and TRBJ1-1; TRBD1 aligns across 9 bases. Germline V lookup: CDR1 SNHLY, CDR2 FYNNEI. This CDR3 comprises 13 residues. Trimming at V came to 10 bases and at J to 5 bases, leaving 8 bases not matched to a gene. As DNA, the CDR3 is TGTGCCACCCTACAGGGGGCAGGGACTGAAGCTTTCTTT. Protein sequence: CATLQGAGTEAFF.

The chain combines TRBV19 with TRBJ2-2, with a weak D call TRBD1 (6 bases). There are 17 residues in the CDR3. The germline gives CDR1 LNHDA, CDR2 SQIVND (reference sequence). Trimming removed 4 bases from V and 0 bases from J, with 15 bases in between. CDR3 DNA sequence: TGTGCCAGTAGTACTACTTACGGGACATCGAACACCGGGGAGCTGTTTTTT. Translated, it gives CASSTTYGTSNTGELFF.

This chain links TRBV19 with TRBJ1-5; possibly TRBD1 for D (5 bases). Germline V CDR1 and CDR2: LNHDA, SQIVND (reference sequence). V was shortened by 5 bases and J by 2 bases, with 19 bases between the two germline ends. The CDR3 has 17 residues. The CDR3 coding sequence is TGTGCCAGTAGTTTCGACTACAGGCCCCGAGGCAATCAGCCCCAGCATTTT. This sequence encodes CASSFDYRPRGNQPQHF.

The chain has TRBV6-8 and TRBJ2-1; 8 nucleotides match TRBD2. The trim removed 9 bases at V and 3 bases at J, leaving 10 bases unmatched. The CDR3 runs 15 residues. Germline assignment: CDR1 MNHGY and CDR2 SAAAGT. This CDR3 reads CARHRAGVGYNEQFF. In DNA, the CDR3 is TGTGCCAGACATAGAGCGGGAGTTGGCTACAATGAGCAGTTCTTC.

V usage is TRBV9 and J usage is TRBJ1-1, with D perhaps TRBD1 (6 bases). V was clipped by 2 bases and J by 5 bases, with 13 bases between them. The CDR3 is made up of 14 amino acids. CDR1 and CDR2 from the germline V gene are SGDLS and YYNGEE. For the CDR3, the DNA is TGTGCCAGCAGCGTGGAAGGGGGGGTTACTGAAGCTTTCTTT. Translated: CASSVEGGVTEAFF. The complete variable domain, with remaining parts taken from reference TRBV9 and TRBJ1-1, reads DSGVTQTPKHLITATGQRVTLRCSPRSGDLSVYWYQQSLDQGLQFLIQYYNGEERAKGNILERFSAQQFPDLHSELNLSSLELGDSALYFCASSVEGGVTEAFFGQGTRLTVV.

V and J are TRBV18 and TRBJ2-7; perhaps TRBD1 as D (6 bases). Per the germline V gene, CDR1 is KGHSH and CDR2 is LQKENI. The length of the CDR3 is 13 residues. V was trimmed by 6 bases and J by 6 bases, leaving 15 bases between them. DNA for the CDR3: TGTGCCAGCTCTCCCGAGGACAGCGCCGAGCAGTACTTC. Amino acids: CASSPEDSAEQYF.

The V gene is TRBV6-1, the J gene TRBJ2-2, with 10 bases fitting TRBD2. The germline V gene has CDR1 MNHNS and CDR2 SASEGT. V trimming: 7 bases; J trimming: 5 bases; junction bases outside the gene matches: 7. This CDR3 region has 15 residues. The CDR3 DNA reads as TGTGCCAGCACTAGCGGGGGCTGGGGGACCGGGGAGCTGTTTTTT. Amino acids: CASTSGGWGTGELFF.